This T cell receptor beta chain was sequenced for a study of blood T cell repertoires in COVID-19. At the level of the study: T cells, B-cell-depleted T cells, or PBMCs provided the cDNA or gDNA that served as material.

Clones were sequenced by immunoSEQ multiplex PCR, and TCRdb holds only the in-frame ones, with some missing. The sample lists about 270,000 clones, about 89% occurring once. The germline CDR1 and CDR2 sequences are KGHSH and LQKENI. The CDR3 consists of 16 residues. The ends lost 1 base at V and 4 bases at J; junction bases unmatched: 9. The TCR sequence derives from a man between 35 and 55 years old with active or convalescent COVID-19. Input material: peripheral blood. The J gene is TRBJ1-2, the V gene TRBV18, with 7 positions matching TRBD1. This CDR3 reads CASSPQEGRGAYGYTF. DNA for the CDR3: TGTGCCAGCTCACCACAGGAGGGCAGGGGGGCCTATGGCTACACCTTC.